This T cell receptor beta chain is drawn from a study of somatic mutations in cytotoxic T cells in rheumatoid arthritis. Regarding this clone: Its antigen is not known.

Study-level results: Rheumatoid arthritis patients, but not healthy controls, exhibited increasing CD8+ clonality with age.

Positive selection using magnetic beads isolated the CD4+ and CD8+ cells (purity was checked by flow cytometry). This CDR3 contains 17 residues. V lost 4 bases to trimming and J lost 7 bases, with 24 bases between them. The germline gives CDR1 SGHRS, CDR2 YFSETQ. The table came from immunoSEQ multiplex PCR; TCRdb's copy has only in-frame clones and leaves some out. The sample carries about 23,000 clones, about four fifths recorded once. The rearrangement links TRBV5-1 to TRBJ2-1; weak D call: TRBD1 (5 bases). Source material: CD8+ T cells sorted from blood. The TCR was taken from an adult with rheumatoid arthritis. The CDR3 DNA follows: TGCGCCAGCAGCCCAAATGCCGGCAGGGAATCGTGGAATGAGCAGTTCTTC. Amino acids: CASSPNAGRESWNEQFF.